This T cell receptor (beta chain) stems from a study of cytomegalovirus exposure and HLA in healthy donors. From germline, CDR1 is DFQATT and CDR2 SNEGSKA (reference sequence). The CDR3 is 11 residues long. V was clipped by 5 bases and J by 4 bases, with 9 bases between them. Use of 60 Vbeta and 13 Jbeta primers characterized the PCR. Measured with immunoSEQ multiplex PCR; TCRdb has only the in-frame clones, and not every one. The listing contains about 120,000 clones. The chain combines TRBV20-1 with TRBJ2-7; tentative D call: TRBD1 (6 bases). Source material: PBMCs. The receptor's source is a man younger than 35 in good health and CMV-seronegative. The CDR3 region is CSAYDRYEQYF. As DNA, the CDR3 is TGCAGTGCTTACGACAGGTACGAGCAGTACTTC.